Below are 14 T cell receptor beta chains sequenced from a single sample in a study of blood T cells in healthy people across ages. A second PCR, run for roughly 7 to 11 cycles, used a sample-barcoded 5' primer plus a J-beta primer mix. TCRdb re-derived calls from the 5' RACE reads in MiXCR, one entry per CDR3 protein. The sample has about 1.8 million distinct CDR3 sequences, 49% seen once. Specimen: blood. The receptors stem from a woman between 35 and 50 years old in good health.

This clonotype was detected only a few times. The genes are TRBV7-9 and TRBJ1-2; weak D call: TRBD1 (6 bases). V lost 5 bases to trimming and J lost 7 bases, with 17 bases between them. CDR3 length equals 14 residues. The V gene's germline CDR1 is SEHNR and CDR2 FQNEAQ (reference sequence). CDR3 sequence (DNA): TGTGCCAGCAGCCTCCGGGACACTGCTTCTGGCTACACCTTC. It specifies CASSLRDTASGYTF.

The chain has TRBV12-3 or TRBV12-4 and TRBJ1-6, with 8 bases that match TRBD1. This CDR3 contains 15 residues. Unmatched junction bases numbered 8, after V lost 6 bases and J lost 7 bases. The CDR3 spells CASRTDDRGNSPLHF. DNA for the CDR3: TGTGCCAGCAGGACAGACGACAGGGGAAATTCACCCCTCCACTTT.

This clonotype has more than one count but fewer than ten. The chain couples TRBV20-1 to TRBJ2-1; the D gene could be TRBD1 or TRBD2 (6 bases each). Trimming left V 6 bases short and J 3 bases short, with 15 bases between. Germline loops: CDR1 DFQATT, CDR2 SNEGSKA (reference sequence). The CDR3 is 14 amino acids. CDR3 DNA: TGCAGTGCGGTCCGGGGGCTGGTCTACAATGAGCAGTTCTTC. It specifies CSAVRGLVYNEQFF.

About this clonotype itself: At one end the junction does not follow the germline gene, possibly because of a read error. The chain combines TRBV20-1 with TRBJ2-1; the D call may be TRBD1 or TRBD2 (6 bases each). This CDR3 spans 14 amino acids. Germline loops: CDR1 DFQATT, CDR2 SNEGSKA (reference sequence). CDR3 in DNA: TGCAATGCTAGAGATCGGAGGGGGTCGTATGAGCAGTTCTTC. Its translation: CNARDRRGSYEQFF.

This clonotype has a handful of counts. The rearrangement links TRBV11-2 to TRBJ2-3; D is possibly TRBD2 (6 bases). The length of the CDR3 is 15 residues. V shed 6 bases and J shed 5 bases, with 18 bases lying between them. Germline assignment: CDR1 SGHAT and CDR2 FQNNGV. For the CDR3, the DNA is TGTGCCAGCAGTACATGGGGCGGGGAAGAAGATACGCAGTATTTT. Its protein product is CASSTWGGEEDTQYF.

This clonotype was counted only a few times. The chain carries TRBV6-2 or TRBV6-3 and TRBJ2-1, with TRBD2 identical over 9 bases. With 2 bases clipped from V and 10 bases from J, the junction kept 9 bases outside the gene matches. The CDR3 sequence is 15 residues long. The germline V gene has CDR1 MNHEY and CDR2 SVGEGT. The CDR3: CASSYAGGPTREQFF. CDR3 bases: TGTGCCAGCAGTTACGCGGGGGGGCCCACCCGGGAGCAGTTCTTC.

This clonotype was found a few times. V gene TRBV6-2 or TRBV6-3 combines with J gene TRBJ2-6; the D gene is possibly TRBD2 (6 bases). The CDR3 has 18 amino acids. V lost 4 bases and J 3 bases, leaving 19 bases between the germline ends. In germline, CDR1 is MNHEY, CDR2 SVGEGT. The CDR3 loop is CASSSQRRVHFGANVLTF. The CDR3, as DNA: TGTGCCAGCAGTTCCCAGCGGAGGGTTCATTTTGGGGCCAACGTCCTGACTTTC.

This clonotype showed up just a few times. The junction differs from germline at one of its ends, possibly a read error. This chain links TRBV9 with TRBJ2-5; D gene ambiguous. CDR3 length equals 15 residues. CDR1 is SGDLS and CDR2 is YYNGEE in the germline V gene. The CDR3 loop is CASCVEPLSPAERYF. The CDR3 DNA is TGTGCCAGCTGCGTAGAACCCCTTTCCCCGGCAGAGAGGTACTTC.

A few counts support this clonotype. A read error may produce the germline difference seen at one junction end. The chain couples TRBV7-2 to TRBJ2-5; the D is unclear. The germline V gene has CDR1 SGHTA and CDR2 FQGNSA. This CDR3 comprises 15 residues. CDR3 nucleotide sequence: TGTGCCAGCAGCTTAGTTTCCGCACAGCAAGGGACCCAGTACTTC. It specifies CASSLVSAQQGTQYF.

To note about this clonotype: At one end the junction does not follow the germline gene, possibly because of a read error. DNA for the CDR3: TGTGCCAGCATTCCGACTAGCGGGGTGCACAATGAGCGGTTCTTC. This encodes CASIPTSGVHNERFF. This chain connects TRBV6-6 to TRBJ2-1; 11 positions match TRBD2. CDR3 length equals 15 residues. Germline V gives CDR1 MNHNY, CDR2 SVGAGI (reference sequence).

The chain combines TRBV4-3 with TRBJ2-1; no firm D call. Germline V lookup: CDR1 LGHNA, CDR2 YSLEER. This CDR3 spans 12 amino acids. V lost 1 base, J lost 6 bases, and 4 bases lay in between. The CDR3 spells CASSQGANEQFF. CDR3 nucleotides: TGCGCCAGCAGCCAAGGGGCCAATGAGCAGTTCTTC.

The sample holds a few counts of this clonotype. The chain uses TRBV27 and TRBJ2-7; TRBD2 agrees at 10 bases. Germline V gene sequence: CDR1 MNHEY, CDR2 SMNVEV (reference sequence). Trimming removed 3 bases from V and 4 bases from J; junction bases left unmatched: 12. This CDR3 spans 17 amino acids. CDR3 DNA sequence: TGTGCCAGCAGTTTCCTACCCCTAGCGGGGGCGGATTACGAGCAGTACTTC. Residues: CASSFLPLAGADYEQYF.

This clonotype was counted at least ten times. The CDR3 here is CASSLQGPISGYTF. In nucleotides, the CDR3 is TGTGCCAGCAGCTTGCAGGGGCCGATTTCTGGCTACACCTTC. J is TRBJ1-2 and V is TRBV5-8; perhaps TRBD1 as D (6 bases). This CDR3 is 14 amino acids long. V was clipped by 1 base and J by 7 bases, with 14 bases between them. Germline CDR1 and CDR2: SGHTS and YDEGEE.

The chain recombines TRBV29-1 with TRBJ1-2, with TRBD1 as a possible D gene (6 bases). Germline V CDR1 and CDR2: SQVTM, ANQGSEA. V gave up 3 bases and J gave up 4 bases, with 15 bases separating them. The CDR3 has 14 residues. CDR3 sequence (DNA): TGCAGCGTTGAGTCCCAGGGGCCCCTCTATGGCTACACCTTC. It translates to CSVESQGPLYGYTF.